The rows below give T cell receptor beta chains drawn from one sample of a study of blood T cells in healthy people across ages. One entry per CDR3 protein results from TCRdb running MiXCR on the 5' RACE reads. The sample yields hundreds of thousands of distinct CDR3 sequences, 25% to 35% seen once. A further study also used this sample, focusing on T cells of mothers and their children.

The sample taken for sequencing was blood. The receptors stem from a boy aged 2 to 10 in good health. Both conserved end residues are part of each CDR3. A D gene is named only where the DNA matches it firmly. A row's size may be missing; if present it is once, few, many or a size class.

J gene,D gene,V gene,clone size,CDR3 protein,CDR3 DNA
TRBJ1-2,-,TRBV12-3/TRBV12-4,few,CASQSVREKVEDYGYTF,TGTGCCAGCCAATCAGTCCGGGAGAAGGTTGAGGACTATGGCTACACCTTC
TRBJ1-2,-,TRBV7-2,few,CASSEPTGLNGYTF,TGTGCCAGCAGCGAACCTACAGGGTTGAATGGCTACACCTTC
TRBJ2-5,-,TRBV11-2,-,CASRPLGQETQYF,TGTGCCAGCAGACCACTAGGCCAAGAGACCCAGTACTTC
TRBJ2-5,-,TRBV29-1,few,CSVVVREQETQYF,TGCAGCGTTGTGGTCAGGGAGCAAGAGACCCAGTACTTC
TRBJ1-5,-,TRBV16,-,CASSQPGRANQPQHF,TGTGCCAGCAGCCAACCGGGCAGGGCTAATCAGCCCCAGCATTTT
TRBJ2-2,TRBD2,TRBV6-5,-,CASSYKRGAANTGELFF,TGTGCCAGCAGTTACAAGCGGGGGGCCGCGAACACCGGGGAGCTGTTTTTT
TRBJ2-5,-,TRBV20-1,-,CSARRIWGRGTQYF,TGCAGTGCTAGACGGATATGGGGGCGTGGGACCCAGTACTTC
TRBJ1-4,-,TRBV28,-,CASSCRRGLERNEKLFF,TGTGCCAGCAGTTGCCGAAGGGGCCTAGAACGAAATGAAAAACTGTTTTTT
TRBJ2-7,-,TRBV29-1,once,CSVRQGGTLEQYF,TGCAGCGTTCGCCAGGGTGGTACCCTCGAGCAGTACTTC
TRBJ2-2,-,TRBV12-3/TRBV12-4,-,CASSFPHTGELFF,TGTGCCAGCAGTTTTCCACACACCGGGGAGCTGTTTTTT
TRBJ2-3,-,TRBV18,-,CASSPRRDTDTQYF,TGTGCCAGCTCCCCCCGCAGGGACACAGATACGCAGTATTTT
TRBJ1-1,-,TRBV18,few,CASLESPSNTEAFF,TGTGCCAGCCTTGAATCGCCCTCGAACACTGAAGCTTTCTTT
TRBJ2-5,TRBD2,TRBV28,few,CASSRRGGRGPQETQYF,TGTGCCAGCAGCCGTCGCGGGGGGCGGGGGCCTCAAGAGACCCAGTACTTC
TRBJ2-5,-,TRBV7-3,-,CASSPEVGETQYF,TGTGCCAGCAGCCCCGAGGTGGGGGAGACCCAGTACTTC
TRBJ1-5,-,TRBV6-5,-,CASSYGGYNQPQHF,TGTGCCAGCAGTTACGGGGGGTACAATCAGCCCCAGCATTTT
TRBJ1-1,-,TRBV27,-,CASSLSAGPTEAFF,TGTGCCAGCAGTTTATCGGCCGGGCCCACTGAAGCTTTCTTT
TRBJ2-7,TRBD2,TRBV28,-,CASSWGTTINEQYF,TGTGCCAGCAGTTGGGGGACTACCATAAACGAGCAGTACTTC
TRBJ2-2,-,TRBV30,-,CAWRGLGTGELFF,TGTGCCTGGAGAGGTTTGGGGACCGGGGAGCTGTTTTTT
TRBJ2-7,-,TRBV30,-,CAWSVARQSLYEQYF,TGTGCCTGGAGTGTCGCGAGACAGAGCCTTTACGAGCAGTACTTC
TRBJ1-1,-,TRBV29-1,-,CSVVSGLGAFF,TGCAGCGTTGTAAGTGGACTTGGGGCTTTCTTT
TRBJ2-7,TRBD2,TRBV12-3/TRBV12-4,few,CASREGGLAAYEQYF,TGTGCCAGCAGGGAGGGAGGGCTAGCGGCCTACGAGCAGTACTTC
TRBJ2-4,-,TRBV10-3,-,CAISREAKNIQYF,TGTGCCATCAGTAGGGAGGCCAAAAACATTCAGTACTTC
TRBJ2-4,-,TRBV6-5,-,CASSGGGTLGKNIQYF,TGTGCCAGCAGTGGGGGGGGCACGTTGGGCAAAAACATTCAGTACTTC
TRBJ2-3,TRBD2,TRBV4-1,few,CASSQVAGVRTDTQYF,TGCGCCAGCAGCCAAGTAGCGGGGGTCCGCACAGATACGCAGTATTTT
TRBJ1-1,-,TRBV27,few,CASSLEAAGAAEAFF,TGTGCCAGCAGTTTAGAGGCCGCGGGGGCCGCTGAAGCTTTCTTT
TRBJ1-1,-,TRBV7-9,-,CASSLAKSLGRNTEAFF,TGTGCCAGCAGCTTAGCGAAATCCCTGGGACGGAACACTGAAGCTTTCTTT
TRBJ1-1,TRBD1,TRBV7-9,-,CASSPQGGGQGVAFF,TGTGCCAGCAGCCCGCAAGGTGGTGGTCAGGGGGTTGCTTTCTTT
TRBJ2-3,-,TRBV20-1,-,CSAREANTDTQYF,TGCAGTGCTAGAGAGGCAAACACAGATACGCAGTATTTT
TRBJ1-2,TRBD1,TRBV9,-,CASSVVGQGFKGYTF,TGTGCCAGCAGCGTAGTGGGACAGGGCTTTAAGGGCTACACCTTC
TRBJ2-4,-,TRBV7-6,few,CASSLVSRGLGNIQYF,TGTGCCAGCAGCTTAGTATCGCGGGGGCTTGGAAACATTCAGTACTTC
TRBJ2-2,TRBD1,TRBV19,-,CASSTGGEELFF,TGTGCCAGTAGTACAGGGGGCGAGGAGCTGTTTTTT
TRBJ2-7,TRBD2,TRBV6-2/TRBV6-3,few,CASMTSEDYEQYF,TGTGCCAGCATGACTAGCGAGGACTACGAGCAGTACTTC
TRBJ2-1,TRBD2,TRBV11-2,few,CANSLDQPWLADYNEQFF,TGTGCCAACAGCTTAGACCAACCTTGGCTAGCGGACTACAATGAGCAGTTCTTC
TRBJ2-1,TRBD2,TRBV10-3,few,CAISGTSGRLGNEQFF,TGTGCCATCAGTGGAACAAGCGGGAGGCTGGGAAATGAGCAGTTCTTC
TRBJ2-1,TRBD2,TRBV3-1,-,CASSPAGGLNNEQFF,TGTGCCAGCAGCCCAGCGGGGGGTCTGAACAATGAGCAGTTCTTC
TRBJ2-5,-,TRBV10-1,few,CASSDTPLQETQYF,TGCGCCAGCAGTGATACACCCTTACAAGAGACCCAGTACTTC